Each of the 23 T cell receptor beta chains below was sequenced from the same sample in a study of vaccination effects on CD4 cells after COVID-19. When around nine days of culture had elapsed, CD4+ T cells were isolated. Participants got two doses of BNT162b2 or mRNA-1273 vaccine. Generated by immunoSEQ multiplex PCR, the TCRdb table keeps only in-frame clones and is missing some. The sample contains tens of thousands of clones, over 70% of which appear only once. Their recognized antigens are unknown. This material consisted of CD4+ T cells from PBMCs cultured without peptide, taken after COVID-19 vaccination. These receptors were collected from a human donor who received a COVID-19 vaccine.

This clone was observed once. The V call is TRBV11-2, the J call TRBJ1-3, with 7 bases matching TRBD1. The J segment lost 6 bases and the V segment lost 5 bases, leaving 10 bases of the junction unmatched. This CDR3 contains 15 residues. Germline assignment: CDR1 SGHAT and CDR2 FQNNGV. The CDR3 region is CASSQGQLETNTIYF. The CDR3 coding sequence is TGTGCCAGCAGCCAGGGACAGTTGGAAACAAACACCATATATTTT.

The chain has TRBV6-5 and TRBJ2-1; D perhaps matches TRBD1 (5 bases). The CDR3 is made up of 12 amino acids. Germline CDR1 is MNHEY and CDR2 is SVGAGI. V was pared by 6 bases and J by 9 bases, with 12 bases between. The CDR3 loop reads CASRDTGFEQFF. CDR3 DNA: TGTGCCAGCAGGGACACAGGATTTGAGCAGTTCTTC.

The rearrangement uses TRBV7-2 and TRBJ1-1, with D uncertain. The CDR3 consists of 14 residues. V lost 1 base, J lost 6 bases, and 12 bases lay in between. CDR1 SGHTA and CDR2 FQGNSA come from the germline V gene. The DNA of the CDR3 is TGTGCCAGCAGCTTAGTCCAGACCAGCCCTGAAGCTTTCTTT. Its protein is CASSLVQTSPEAFF.

The chain employs TRBV7-8 and TRBJ1-6; D is ambiguous. Looked up from germline, CDR1 is SGHVS and CDR2 is FQNEAQ. This CDR3 has 15 residues. The V and J ends lost 4 bases and 7 bases respectively, with 14 bases between them. Written as DNA, the CDR3 is TGTGCCAGCAGCTCCGACCGACCGGGAAATTCACCCCTCCACTTT. It encodes CASSSDRPGNSPLHF.

V and J are TRBV3-1 (or the pseudogene TRBV3-2) and TRBJ2-2, with TRBD1 matching 8 bases. The CDR3 is 18 residues long. Unmatched junction bases numbered 12, after V lost 1 base and J lost 5 bases. The germline V gene encodes CDR1 LGHDT and CDR2 YNNKEL (reference sequence). This CDR3 is CASSQAAGQGARTGELFF. The CDR3 nucleotides are TGTGCCAGCAGCCAAGCTGCGGGGCAGGGGGCCAGAACCGGGGAGCTGTTTTTT.

The chain recombines TRBV5-1 with TRBJ1-4; D is unclear. Trimming took 4 bases from V and 3 from J, leaving 10 bases between them. CDR1 is SGHRS and CDR2 is YFSETQ in the germline V gene. This CDR3 region has 14 residues. Here the CDR3 DNA reads TGCGCCAGCAGCCAAGGTATAGCTAATGAAAAACTGTTTTTT. Its protein is CASSQGIANEKLFF.

This rearrangement joins TRBV2 to TRBJ2-1; D remains ambiguous. The V end lost 7 bases, the J end lost 0 bases, and 13 bases lay between the germline ends. This CDR3 is 15 amino acids long. Germline CDR1 and CDR2: SNHLY and FYNNEI. The CDR3 protein is CASTLAESSYNEQFF. For the CDR3, the DNA is TGTGCCAGCACCCTCGCCGAGAGCTCCTACAATGAGCAGTTCTTC.

The sample holds one count of this clone. V is TRBV29-1 and J is TRBJ2-5; 8 bases map to TRBD1. The CDR3 length is 13 residues. Germline V gene data show CDR1 as SQVTM and CDR2 as ANQGSEA. V was pared by 7 bases and J by 2 bases, with 6 bases of the junction left unmatched. CDR3 in amino acids: CSAPTGVQETQYF. CDR3 nucleotide sequence: TGCAGCGCACCGACAGGGGTGCAAGAGACCCAGTACTTC.

The chain uses TRBV19 and TRBJ2-6, with D unresolved. The V end lost 7 bases, the J end lost 0 bases, and 19 bases lay between the germline ends. This CDR3 has 18 amino acids. Looked up from germline, CDR1 is LNHDA and CDR2 is SQIVND (reference sequence). The CDR3, as DNA: TGTGCCAGTACCACAACAAGGACCGTCACCTCTGGGGCCAACGTCCTGACTTTC. Residues: CASTTTRTVTSGANVLTF.

V and J are TRBV29-1 and TRBJ2-2; D is unclear. Germline CDR1 SQVTM, CDR2 ANQGSEA. CDR3 length equals 14 residues. The V and J ends lost 2 bases and 0 bases respectively, with 7 bases between them. The CDR3 DNA follows: TGCAGCGTTGAACGGCAGACGAACACCGGGGAGCTGTTTTTT. Translating it yields CSVERQTNTGELFF.

The rearrangement joins TRBV24-1 to TRBJ2-1; 7 nucleotides line up with TRBD2. There are 15 residues in the CDR3. The trim removed 0 bases at V and 5 bases at J, leaving 3 bases unmatched. Looked up from germline, CDR1 is KGHDR and CDR2 is SFDVKD. As DNA, the CDR3 is TGTGCCACCAGTGATTTGGGTGGGAGGGACAATGAGCAGTTCTTC. It is translated as CATSDLGGRDNEQFF.

The chain links TRBV2 to TRBJ2-1; 7 positions agree with TRBD1. The CDR3 extends over 15 amino acids. Germline trimming cut 5 bases from V and 9 bases from J; bases unmatched to any gene: 13. CDR1 is SNHLY and CDR2 is FYNNEI in the germline V gene. CDR3 nucleotides: TGTGCCAGCAGTAAGACAGGGTCTAGTTTTATTGAGCAGTTCTTC. Translating gives CASSKTGSSFIEQFF.

DNA of the CDR3: TGCGCCAGCAGCTTGGGGACAGCAATACAAGAGACCCAGTACTTC. Translation: CASSLGTAIQETQYF. The chain is built from TRBV5-1 and TRBJ2-5; tentatively, D is TRBD1 (6 bases). This CDR3 is built from 15 residues. The germline V gene has CDR1 SGHRS and CDR2 YFSETQ. V lost 0 bases to trimming and J lost 2 bases, with 11 bases between them.

The chain employs TRBV7-2 and TRBJ1-4; TRBD1 might be the D (6 bases). Trimming cost V 3 bases and J 8 bases, with 13 bases left between them. Germline V gives CDR1 SGHTA, CDR2 FQGNSA. CDR3 length equals 14 residues. The CDR3 nucleotides are TGTGCCAGCAGCTTTACAGGGACTCGAGAAAAACTGTTTTTT. Translating gives CASSFTGTREKLFF.

The chain joins TRBV19 to TRBJ2-2; tentative D call: TRBD1 (5 bases). Germline CDR1 and CDR2: LNHDA and SQIVND (reference sequence). The CDR3 totals 16 residues. V shed 2 bases and J shed 0 bases, with 10 bases lying between them. The chain's CDR3 is CASSILGAANTGELFF. CDR3 DNA sequence: TGTGCCAGTAGTATACTAGGGGCCGCGAACACCGGGGAGCTGTTTTTT.

The chain employs TRBV7-3 and TRBJ2-2; tentatively, D is TRBD1 (5 bases). Germline V gene sequence: CDR1 SGHTA, CDR2 FQGTGA. There are 16 residues in the CDR3. The V and J ends lost 6 bases and 0 bases respectively, with 14 bases between them. The CDR3 DNA reads as TGTGCCAGCAGTCAAACAGGCGATCCGAACACCGGGGAGCTGTTTTTT. It yields the protein CASSQTGDPNTGELFF.

The chain is built from TRBV28 and TRBJ1-2, with 8 bases aligning to TRBD1. This CDR3 spans 14 amino acids. J gave up 8 bases and V 10 bases, and 15 bases lay outside the gene matches. Germline V gene sequence: CDR1 MDHEN, CDR2 SYDVKM. CDR3 in amino acids: CAITPADRERGYTF. The DNA for the CDR3 is TGTGCCATCACTCCAGCGGACAGGGAAAGGGGCTACACCTTC.

The V and J genes are TRBV11-2 and TRBJ1-5, with D possibly being TRBD1 (5 bases). CDR1 SGHAT and CDR2 FQNNGV come from the germline V gene. The CDR3 loop spans 14 amino acids. Trimming cost V 3 bases and J 1 base, with 7 bases left between them. Written as DNA, the CDR3 is TGTGCCAGCAGCTTTGCAGGGAGCAATCAGCCCCAGCATTTT. Its translation: CASSFAGSNQPQHF.

The chain joins TRBV5-6 to TRBJ1-2; 9 bases map to TRBD1. In germline, CDR1 is SGHDT, CDR2 YYEEEE. The length of the CDR3 is 18 residues. The V and J ends lost 4 bases and 1 base, in that order; junction bases with no gene match: 14. As DNA, the CDR3 is TGTGCCAGCAGCCCGAACTCCGGGACAGGGTATTTTAACTATGGCTACACCTTC. Protein sequence: CASSPNSGTGYFNYGYTF.

This clone was found once. This chain links TRBV28 with TRBJ2-7; 9 bases match TRBD2. Germline V lookup: CDR1 MDHEN, CDR2 SYDVKM. CDR3 length: 15 amino acids. V dropped 8 bases and J dropped 2; count of bases not matched to a gene: 10. The CDR3 DNA is TGTGCCAGCCCGACTAGCGGAGGGACTACCTACGAGCAGTACGTC. As protein: CASPTSGGTTYEQYV.

The chain links TRBV5-1 to TRBJ2-2, with 8 bases fitting TRBD2. The CDR3 covers 16 residues. Germline V gene data show CDR1 as SGHRS and CDR2 as YFSETQ. Unmatched junction bases numbered 3, after V lost 2 bases and J lost 0 bases. The CDR3 bases are TGCGCCAGCAGCTTTAGCGGGGCACCGAACACCGGGGAGCTGTTTTTT. It translates to CASSFSGAPNTGELFF.

The chain is built from TRBV6-5 and TRBJ2-7; D remains ambiguous. V shed 0 bases and J shed 2 bases, with 11 bases lying between them. This CDR3 spans 15 amino acids. Germline CDR1 and CDR2: MNHEY and SVGAGI. The CDR3 spells CASSYSYLRPYEQYV. The CDR3 DNA reads TGTGCCAGCAGTTACTCGTACTTGAGGCCCTACGAGCAGTACGTC.

This chain connects TRBV2 to TRBJ2-7, with 11 bases matching TRBD2. The CDR3 runs 14 residues. The V segment lost 7 bases and the J segment 1 base; nucleotides outside the gene matches: 3. Per the germline V gene, CDR1 is SNHLY and CDR2 is FYNNEI. This CDR3 reads CASNLAGGSYEQYV. CDR3 bases: TGTGCCAGCAACCTAGCGGGGGGATCCTACGAGCAGTACGTC.